A single sample gave rise to the 24 T cell receptor beta chains below, sequenced in a study of blood T cell repertoires in COVID-19 (dated by TCRdb to about 2020). The library was built by means of the immunoSEQ multiplex PCR assay. TCRdb took this table from immuneACCESS and kept in-frame rearrangements with V and J called. Such tables lack part of the clones; where checked against another copy, unresolved V genes explain under half of the gap, and the rest is unexplained. This sample is represented by some 200,000 clones; around four fifths of them were singletons. The ten largest clones capture around 18% of the sample. Specimen: peripheral blood. The receptors were gathered from an elderly woman with active or convalescent COVID-19.

The chain has TRBV15 and TRBJ2-5, with a weak D call TRBD1 (6 bases). The CDR3 extends over 14 amino acids. Deletions cut 2 bases from V and 3 bases from J, with 10 bases between. CDR1 LNHNV and CDR2 YYDKDF come from the germline V gene (reference sequence). CDR3 sequence reads: CATSRSTGEETQYF. The DNA of the CDR3 is TGTGCCACCAGCAGATCGACAGGAGAAGAGACCCAGTACTTC.

In its sample, this clone was seen a few times. The chain carries TRBV11-2 and TRBJ2-5, with 8 bases lining up with TRBD2. The CDR3 sequence is 15 residues long. V lost 5 bases, J lost 5 bases, and 10 bases stayed unmatched. Germline CDR1 reads SGHAT; CDR2 reads FQNNGV. The CDR3 coding sequence is TGTGCCAGCAGCCCCATGCGGGGGGCCTTGGAGACCCAGTACTTC. Amino acids: CASSPMRGALETQYF.

V is TRBV7-3 and J is TRBJ2-3; TRBD1 matches at 11 bases. J was trimmed by 1 base and V by 1 base; bases with no gene match: 10. Germline V gene data show CDR1 as SGHTA and CDR2 as FQGTGA. This CDR3 is built from 19 residues. DNA for the CDR3: TGTGCCAGCAGCTTAAAGCCGGGGAGGACAGGGGGCGGCACAGATACGCAGTATTTT. Its protein product is CASSLKPGRTGGGTDTQYF.

The chain is built from TRBV27 and TRBJ2-1, with 8 bases fitting TRBD1. V was pared by 7 bases and J by 5 bases, with 1 base of the junction left unmatched. CDR1 MNHEY and CDR2 SMNVEV come from the germline V gene (reference sequence). CDR3 length: 12 amino acids. The CDR3 nucleotides read TGTGCCAGCACGGACAGGGACAATGAGCAGTTCTTC. Protein: CASTDRDNEQFF.

J is TRBJ1-3 and V is TRBV2; 9 nucleotides line up with TRBD1. Germline CDR1 is SNHLY and CDR2 is FYNNEI. The CDR3 totals 19 residues. Trimming cost V 6 bases and J 1 base; bases outside gene matches: 16. The CDR3 region is CASSWVTGGSLPSGNTIYF. The CDR3 DNA sequence: TGTGCCAGCAGCTGGGTTACAGGGGGCTCCCTCCCTTCTGGAAACACCATATATTTT.

V is TRBV29-1 and J is TRBJ1-1, with 8 nucleotides matching TRBD1. Trimming at V came to 4 bases and at J to 0 bases, leaving 10 bases not matched to a gene. This CDR3 has 16 residues. Germline CDR1 and CDR2: SQVTM and ANQGSEA. CDR3 loop: CSVGGQGKIMNTEAFF. As DNA, the CDR3 is TGCAGCGTTGGAGGACAGGGAAAGATCATGAACACTGAAGCTTTCTTT.

J is TRBJ1-4 and V is TRBV28; the match to TRBD1 covers 10 bases. The CDR3 is 19 residues long. Germline lookup yields CDR1 MDHEN and CDR2 SYDVKM. V dropped 6 bases and J dropped 4; count of bases not matched to a gene: 17. The CDR3 here is CASRSGWGQGKRVNEKLFF. CDR3 sequence (DNA): TGTGCCAGCAGATCGGGTTGGGGACAGGGGAAAAGGGTTAATGAAAAACTGTTTTTT.

The CDR3 loop reads CASSPVRANTGELFF. As DNA, the CDR3 is TGTGCCAGCAGCCCCGTCCGGGCGAACACCGGGGAGCTGTTTTTT. This chain links TRBV7-9 with TRBJ2-2, with unresolved D. CDR3 length equals 15 residues. CDR1 SEHNR and CDR2 FQNEAQ come from the germline V gene (reference sequence). Deletions cut 5 bases from V and 0 bases from J, with 10 bases between.

This clone occurred once. The chain joins TRBV19 to TRBJ1-5; possibly TRBD1 for D (6 bases). The germline CDR1 and CDR2 sequences are LNHDA and SQIVND (reference sequence). CDR3 size: 16 residues. With 4 bases removed from V and 6 bases from J, the gap between germline ends came to 19 bases. CDR3 region: CASSRIQNRAVQPQHF. CDR3 bases: TGTGCCAGTAGTAGGATACAGAACAGGGCTGTTCAGCCCCAGCATTTT.

The chain combines TRBV13 with TRBJ2-2; D possibly corresponds to TRBD2 (7 bases). The CDR3 sequence is 16 residues long. V lost 2 bases and J 5 bases, leaving 15 bases between the germline ends. Germline CDR1 PRHDT, CDR2 FYEKMQ (reference sequence). CDR3 region: CASSLSPGGRTGELFF. The DNA for the CDR3 is TGTGCCAGCAGCTTATCCCCGGGGGGCAGAACCGGGGAGCTGTTTTTT.

This chain uses TRBV5-6 with TRBJ1-2, with D unresolved. Per germline, CDR1 SGHDT and CDR2 YYEEEE. The CDR3 consists of 16 residues. Between the trimmed V and J ends, which lost 4 bases and 5 bases, there was a span of 21 bases. DNA for the CDR3: TGTGCCAGCAGCCGAAACTACCCTGGCGTGGAGTATGGCTACACCTTC. Protein: CASSRNYPGVEYGYTF.

Here the CDR3 reads CASRGQGVWSQPQHF. The CDR3 coding sequence is TGTGCCAGTAGGGGACAGGGAGTATGGAGTCAGCCCCAGCATTTT. The V call is TRBV19, the J call TRBJ1-5; 9 bases match TRBD1. The CDR3 covers 15 residues. V shed 6 bases, J shed 6 bases, and the junction held 9 bases outside the gene matches. The germline CDR1 and CDR2 sequences are LNHDA and SQIVND (reference sequence).

The CDR3 protein is CASSEATTGAGNTIYF. The CDR3 nucleotides read TGTGCCAGCAGTGAAGCGACGACAGGGGCTGGAAACACCATATATTTT. J is TRBJ1-3 and V is TRBV6-1; 8 nucleotides match TRBD1. CDR3 size: 16 residues. Per the germline V gene, CDR1 is MNHNS and CDR2 is SASEGT. Trimming took 0 bases from V and 2 from J; bases not matched to a gene: 3.

This chain uses TRBV30 with TRBJ2-7; TRBD2 agrees at 7 bases. Trimming removed 2 bases from V and 7 bases from J; junction bases left unmatched: 11. The germline CDR1 and CDR2 sequences are GTSNPN and SVGIG (reference sequence). The CDR3 consists of 14 residues. CDR3 residues: CAWSLTALADEQYF. The CDR3 nucleotides are TGTGCCTGGAGTCTAACCGCTCTAGCGGATGAGCAGTACTTC. Full variable domain (rest looked up from reference TRBV30 and TRBJ2-7): SQTIHQWPATLVQPVGSPLSLECTVEGTSNPNLYWYRQAAGRGLQLLFYSVGIGQISSEVPQNLSASRPQDRQFILSSKKLLLSDSGFYLCAWSLTALADEQYFGPGTRLTVT.

V is TRBV20-1 and J is TRBJ2-3; 12 positions match TRBD2. This CDR3 contains 17 residues. V dropped 3 bases and J dropped 0; count of bases not matched to a gene: 7. Germline lookup yields CDR1 DFQATT and CDR2 SNEGSKA (reference sequence). The DNA for the CDR3 is TGCAGTGCTAGTAGCCCAGGGACTAGCGGGAGCACAGATACGCAGTATTTT. Protein: CSASSPGTSGSTDTQYF.

The chain uses TRBV5-1 and TRBJ2-3; D might be TRBD2 (5 bases). The V end was cut by 0 bases, the J end by 6 bases, with 11 bases between. This CDR3 contains 14 residues. The germline V gene encodes CDR1 SGHRS and CDR2 YFSETQ. CDR3 DNA: TGCGCCAGCAGCTTGGCCCAGGAGGAGGATACGCAGTATTTT. It yields the protein CASSLAQEEDTQYF.

The chain carries TRBV30 and TRBJ2-5, with 13 bases that match TRBD2. Germline V CDR1 and CDR2: GTSNPN, SVGIG (reference sequence). V was pared by 2 bases and J by 5 bases, with 17 bases of the junction left unmatched. The CDR3 length is 19 residues. The CDR3 region has the DNA TGTGCCTGGAGTCCCGCGGGACTAGCGGGAAACCTATTGGGGGAGACCCAGTACTTC. Translated: CAWSPAGLAGNLLGETQYF.

The chain carries TRBV28 and TRBJ2-7, with 9 bases identical to TRBD2. V lost 8 bases to trimming and J lost 2 bases; unmatched junction nucleotides: 16. Germline CDR1 reads MDHEN; CDR2 reads SYDVKM. The CDR3 length is 17 residues. CDR3 protein: CASLSWIRASGAYEQYF. DNA for the CDR3: TGTGCCAGCCTTTCCTGGATAAGAGCTAGCGGGGCCTACGAGCAGTACTTC.

The genes are TRBV6-2 or TRBV6-3 and TRBJ2-7; 9 bases fit TRBD1. The CDR3 is made up of 14 amino acids. Germline values: CDR1 MNHEY, CDR2 SVGEGT. V lost 2 bases, J lost 4 bases, and 3 bases stayed unmatched. CDR3 residues: CASSYGDREYEQYF. The CDR3 DNA reads as TGTGCCAGCAGTTACGGGGACAGGGAGTACGAGCAGTACTTC.

J is TRBJ2-3 and V is TRBV7-9; 10 positions match TRBD1. V gave up 5 bases and J gave up 3 bases; unmatched junction bases: 8. Germline V gene data show CDR1 as SEHNR and CDR2 as FQNEAQ (reference sequence). The CDR3 has 16 residues. As DNA, the CDR3 is TGTGCCAGCAGCCAAAGGACAGGGGGTAGAACAGATACGCAGTATTTT. Protein sequence: CASSQRTGGRTDTQYF.

This clone was detected a few times. CDR3 nucleotide sequence: TGTGCCAGTAGTGTGACGGCGGCAACTAATGAAAAACTGTTTTTT. Protein: CASSVTAATNEKLFF. J is TRBJ1-4 and V is TRBV19; D remains unclear. CDR1 and CDR2 (germline): LNHDA, SQIVND (reference sequence). V was clipped by 5 bases and J by 0 bases, with 10 bases between them. The CDR3 is 15 amino acids.

V gene TRBV5-6 combines with J gene TRBJ2-1, with TRBD1 identical over 7 bases. The junction had 12 bases not matched to a gene; V was cut back by 2 bases and J by 7 bases. The CDR3 covers 16 residues. Germline V gene sequence: CDR1 SGHDT, CDR2 YYEEEE. In nucleotides, the CDR3 is TGTGCCAGCAGCTTTACAGGGGAAAATTTCAGGAATGAGCAGTTCTTC. This sequence encodes CASSFTGENFRNEQFF. Full variable domain (rest looked up from reference TRBV5-6 and TRBJ2-1): DAGVTQSPTHLIKTRGQQVTLRCSPKSGHDTVSWYQQALGQGPQFIFQYYEEEERQRGNFPDRFSGHQFPNYSSELNVNALLLGDSALYLCASSFTGENFRNEQFFGPGTRLTVL.

This clone was observed once. This chain connects TRBV4-3 to TRBJ2-3; 9 bases match TRBD2. Germline lookup yields CDR1 LGHNA and CDR2 YSLEER. The junction had 12 bases not matched to a gene; V was cut back by 0 bases and J by 5 bases. The CDR3 covers 18 residues. The CDR3 reads CASSQDLVGGGAVDTQYF. As DNA, the CDR3 is TGCGCCAGCAGCCAAGATTTAGTTGGCGGGGGGGCCGTAGATACGCAGTATTTT.

This rearrangement joins TRBV28 to TRBJ2-7; 12 positions match TRBD2. Germline V gene lookup returns CDR1 MDHEN and CDR2 SYDVKM. Unmatched junction bases numbered 1, after V lost 8 bases and J lost 2 bases. The CDR3 loop spans 13 amino acids. This chain's CDR3 is CASRTSGTYEQYF. DNA for the CDR3: TGTGCCAGCCGGACTAGCGGGACCTACGAGCAGTACTTC.